This T cell receptor (beta chain) stems from a study of blood T cell repertoires in COVID-19. Study-wide background: Material from acute and convalescent COVID-19 was sourced from the United States, Italy and Spain. T cells, B-cell-depleted T cells, or PBMCs supplied cDNA or gDNA.

V was trimmed by 4 bases and J by 7 bases, leaving 10 bases between them. Germline V gives CDR1 LGHDT, CDR2 YNNKEL (reference sequence). The CDR3 is 12 residues long. This table comes from immunoSEQ multiplex PCR, and its TCRdb copy is limited to in-frame clones, with some not included. Of 150,000 or so clones detected, 85% appear once; the ten largest clones hold 3%. Sequenced sample: peripheral blood. The clonotype originates from a woman in her forties with active or convalescent COVID-19. This sequence joins TRBV3-1 (or the pseudogene TRBV3-2) and TRBJ2-5; D call uncertain. CDR3 loop: CASSPNLGTQYF. CDR3 in DNA: TGTGCCAGCAGCCCAAATCTAGGGACCCAGTACTTC.